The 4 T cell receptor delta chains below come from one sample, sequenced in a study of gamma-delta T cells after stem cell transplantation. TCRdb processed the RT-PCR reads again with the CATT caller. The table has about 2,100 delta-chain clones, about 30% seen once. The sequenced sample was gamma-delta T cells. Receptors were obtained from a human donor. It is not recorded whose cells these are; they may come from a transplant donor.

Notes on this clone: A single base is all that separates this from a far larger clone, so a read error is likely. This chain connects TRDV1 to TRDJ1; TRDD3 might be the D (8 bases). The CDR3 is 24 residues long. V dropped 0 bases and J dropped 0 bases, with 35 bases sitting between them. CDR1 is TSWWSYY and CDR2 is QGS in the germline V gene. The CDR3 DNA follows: TGTGCTCTTGGGGAACTAATGTTAGTTCCTACGGGGGGGATAGTGGGTTCGAACACCGATAAACTCATCTTT. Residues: CALGELMLVPTGGIVGSNTDKLIF.

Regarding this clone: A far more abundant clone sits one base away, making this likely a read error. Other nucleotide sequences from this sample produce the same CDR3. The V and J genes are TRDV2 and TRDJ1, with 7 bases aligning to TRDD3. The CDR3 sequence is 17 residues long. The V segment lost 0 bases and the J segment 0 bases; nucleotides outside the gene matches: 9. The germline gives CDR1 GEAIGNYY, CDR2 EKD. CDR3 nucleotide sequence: TGTGCCTGTGACACCGTGCTTCTGGGGGCTAACACCGATAAACTCATCTTT. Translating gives CACDTVLLGANTDKLIF.

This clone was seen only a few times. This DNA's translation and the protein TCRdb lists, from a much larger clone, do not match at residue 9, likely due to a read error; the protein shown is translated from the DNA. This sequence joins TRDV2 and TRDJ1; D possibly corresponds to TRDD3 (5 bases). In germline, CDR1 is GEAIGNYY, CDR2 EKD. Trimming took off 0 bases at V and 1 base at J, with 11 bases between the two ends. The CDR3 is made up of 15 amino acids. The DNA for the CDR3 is TGTGCCTGTGACACCGTCGGAGGGGGCACCGATAAACTCATCTTT. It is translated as CACDTVGGGTDKLIF.

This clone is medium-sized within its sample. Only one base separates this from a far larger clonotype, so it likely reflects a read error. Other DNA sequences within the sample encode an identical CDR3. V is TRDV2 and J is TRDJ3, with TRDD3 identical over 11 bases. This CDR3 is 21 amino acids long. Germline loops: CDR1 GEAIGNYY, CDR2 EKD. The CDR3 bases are TGCGCCTGTGACAAACTACTGGGGGATATTGACACCTCCTGGGACACCCGACAGATGTTTTTC. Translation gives CACDKLLGDIDTSWDTRQMFF.